This T cell receptor beta chain was retrieved from a study of cytomegalovirus exposure and HLA in healthy donors. Findings of the study overall: Researchers counted approximately 160 TCR beta chains as cytomegalovirus-associated. Reports indicated that the classifier achieved high specificity and sensitivity in diagnosing cytomegalovirus status.

Per the germline V gene, CDR1 is SGHNT and CDR2 is YYREEE (reference sequence). This CDR3 region has 13 residues. The germline V and J ends were trimmed by 2 bases and 5 bases, with 10 bases remaining between them. Turning to this clone: The antigen remains undetermined.

PCR was performed using 60 Vbeta and 13 Jbeta primers. Generated by immunoSEQ multiplex PCR, the TCRdb table keeps only in-frame clones and is missing some. The sample lists 110,000 to 150,000 clones; approximately 68% were seen once. Material for sequencing was PBMCs. This receptor was taken from a middle-aged man in good health and CMV-seronegative. V gene TRBV5-4 combines with J gene TRBJ2-5, with D possibly TRBD1 on 5 matching bases. CDR3 sequence: CASSFTGPETQYF. The CDR3 DNA reads as TGTGCCAGCAGCTTTACAGGTCCGGAGACCCAGTACTTC.